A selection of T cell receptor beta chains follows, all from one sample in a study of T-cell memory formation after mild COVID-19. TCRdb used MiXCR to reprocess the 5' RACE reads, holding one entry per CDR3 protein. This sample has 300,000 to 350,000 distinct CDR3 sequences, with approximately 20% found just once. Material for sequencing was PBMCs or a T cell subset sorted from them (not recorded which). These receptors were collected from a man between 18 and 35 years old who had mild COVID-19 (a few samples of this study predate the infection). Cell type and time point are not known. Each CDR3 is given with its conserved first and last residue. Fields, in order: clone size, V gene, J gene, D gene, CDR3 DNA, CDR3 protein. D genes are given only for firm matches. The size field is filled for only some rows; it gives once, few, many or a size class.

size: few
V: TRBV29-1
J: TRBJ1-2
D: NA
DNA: TGCAGCGTTGATGGAGTGTGGGACACGGGATCCTATGGCTACACCTTC
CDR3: CSVDGVWDTGSYGYTF

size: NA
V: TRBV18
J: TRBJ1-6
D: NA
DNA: TGTGCCAGCTCACCAGCGACCCCTCAGGCCTATAATTCACCCCTCCACTTT
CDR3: CASSPATPQAYNSPLHF

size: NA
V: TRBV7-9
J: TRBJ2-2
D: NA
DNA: TGTGCCAGCAGCCGGGGTAACGGGGAGCTGTTTTTT
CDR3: CASSRGNGELFF

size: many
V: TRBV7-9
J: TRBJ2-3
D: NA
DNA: TGTGCCAGCAGCTTGTCCTATCGCGGGGTGGGAGATACGCAGTATTTT
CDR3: CASSLSYRGVGDTQYF

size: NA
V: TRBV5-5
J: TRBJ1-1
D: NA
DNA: TGTGCCAGCAGCTCAAACTCTTACACTGAAGCTTTCTTT
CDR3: CASSSNSYTEAFF

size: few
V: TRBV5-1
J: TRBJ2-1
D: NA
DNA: TGCGCCAGCAGCTTGTTCGGGCAGCGACGGCTGGATGAGCAGTTCTTC
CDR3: CASSLFGQRRLDEQFF

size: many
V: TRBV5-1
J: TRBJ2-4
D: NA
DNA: TGCGCCAGCAGCTTGGGTTGGGGAAACATTCAGTACTTC
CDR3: CASSLGWGNIQYF

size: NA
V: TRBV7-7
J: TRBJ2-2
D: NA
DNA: TGTGCTAGCAGCTTAGGAAGGTCAGGCACCGGGGAGCTGTTTTTT
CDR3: CASSLGRSGTGELFF

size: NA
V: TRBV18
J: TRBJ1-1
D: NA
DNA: TGTGCCAGCTCACCACAGACAGAGTCGAACACTGAAGCTTTCTTT
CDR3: CASSPQTESNTEAFF

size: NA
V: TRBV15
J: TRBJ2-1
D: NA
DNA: TGTGCCACCAGCAGAGAGCTTGGCGAGCAGTTCTTC
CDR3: CATSRELGEQFF

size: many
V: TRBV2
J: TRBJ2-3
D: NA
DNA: TGTGCCAGCAGTGAAGCAGGGGGCACAGATACGCAGTATTTT
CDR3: CASSEAGGTDTQYF

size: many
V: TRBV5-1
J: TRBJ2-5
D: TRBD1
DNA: TGCGCCAGCAGCTTGGGACAGGGGGAGACCCAGTACTTC
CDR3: CASSLGQGETQYF

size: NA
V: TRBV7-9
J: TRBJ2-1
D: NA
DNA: TGTGCCAGCAGCTCAGCGAACGGGGCGGGCTACAATGAGCAGTTCTTC
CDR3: CASSSANGAGYNEQFF

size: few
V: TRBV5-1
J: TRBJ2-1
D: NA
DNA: TGCGCCAGCAGTCTCCCGCAGGGACTTCAAAACGATGAGCAGTTCTTC
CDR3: CASSLPQGLQNDEQFF

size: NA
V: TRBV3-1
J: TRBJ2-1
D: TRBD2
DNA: TGTGCCAGCAGCCCAGTGGCCAGCGGGGGGCGCAATGAGCAGTTCTTC
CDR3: CASSPVASGGRNEQFF

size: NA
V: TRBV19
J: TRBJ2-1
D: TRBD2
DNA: TGTGCCAGTAGTTTTAGCGGGGGGGCCGGAAATGAGCAGTTCTTC
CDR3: CASSFSGGAGNEQFF

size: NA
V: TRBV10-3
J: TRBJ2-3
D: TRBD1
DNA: TGTGCCATCAGCGGACAGGGCGCAGATACGCAGTATTTT
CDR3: CAISGQGADTQYF

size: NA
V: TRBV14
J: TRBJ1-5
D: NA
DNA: TGTGCCAGCAGCCAGCCCTGGGGGCCCCAGCATTTT
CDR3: CASSQPWGPQHF

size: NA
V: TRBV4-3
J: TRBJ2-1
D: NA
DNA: TGCGCCAGCAGCCGCCTCCGGGACGGAAACTACAATGAGCAGTTCTTC
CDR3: CASSRLRDGNYNEQFF

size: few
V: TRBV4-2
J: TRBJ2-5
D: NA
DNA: TGTGCCAGCAGCCAAGATTCGGACGTCGCGGAGACCCAGTACTTC
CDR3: CASSQDSDVAETQYF

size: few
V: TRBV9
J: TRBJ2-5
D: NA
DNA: TGTGCCAGCAGCGTAAGTGCTAGTCTTAACCAAGAGACCCAGTACTTC
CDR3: CASSVSASLNQETQYF

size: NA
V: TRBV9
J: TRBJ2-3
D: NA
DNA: TGTGCCAGCAGCGGCTCCGGGACAACAGGCACAGATACGCAGTATTTT
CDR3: CASSGSGTTGTDTQYF

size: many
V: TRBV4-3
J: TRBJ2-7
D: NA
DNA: TGCGCCAGCAGCCAAGACCCCACGGGCTACGAGCAGTACTTC
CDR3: CASSQDPTGYEQYF

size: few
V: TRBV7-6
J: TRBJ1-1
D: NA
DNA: TGTGCCAGCAGCTTAGCAGGCCAGGAAGAAGCTTTCTTT
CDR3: CASSLAGQEEAFF

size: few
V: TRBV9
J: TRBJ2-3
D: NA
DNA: TGTGCCAGCAGCGTAGGGGGACTCAGCACAGATACGCAGTATTTT
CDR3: CASSVGGLSTDTQYF

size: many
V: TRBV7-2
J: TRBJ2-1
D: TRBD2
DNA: TGTGCCTGTACTAGCGGCCAAAATGAGCAGTTCTTC
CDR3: CACTSGQNEQFF

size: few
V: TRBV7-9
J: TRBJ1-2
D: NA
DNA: TGTGCCAGCGGCCAGGGCGGGGCCTATGGCTACACCTTC
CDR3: CASGQGGAYGYTF

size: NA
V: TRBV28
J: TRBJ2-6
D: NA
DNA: TGTGCCAGCAGTCAGGGGAGGATGGCTAAGTCTTTCAAATCTGGGGCCAACGTCCTGACTTTC
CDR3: CASSQGRMAKSFKSGANVLTF

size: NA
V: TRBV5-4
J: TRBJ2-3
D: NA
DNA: TGTGCCAGCAGTCCCGGGGCGTGGGATACGCAGTATTTT
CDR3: CASSPGAWDTQYF

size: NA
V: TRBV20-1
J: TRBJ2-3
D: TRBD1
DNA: TGCAGTGCTAGAGGACAGGGGGCGTGGGATACGCAGTATTTT
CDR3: CSARGQGAWDTQYF

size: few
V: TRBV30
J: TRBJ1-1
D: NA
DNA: TGTGCCTGGAGTCCCCCCCGGGACGTGAACACTGAAGCTTTCTTT
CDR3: CAWSPPRDVNTEAFF

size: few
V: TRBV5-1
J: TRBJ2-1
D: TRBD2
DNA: TGCGCCAGCAGCCTACTAGCGGGGGGCCCCGGAAATGAGCAGTTCTTC
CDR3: CASSLLAGGPGNEQFF

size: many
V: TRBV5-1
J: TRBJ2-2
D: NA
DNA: TGCGCCAGCAGCTTAGACAGGCCGAACACCGGGGAGCTGTTTTTT
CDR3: CASSLDRPNTGELFF

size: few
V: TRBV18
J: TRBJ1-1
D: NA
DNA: TGTGCCAGCTCACCACGTACAGGCCAGAACACTGAAGCTTTCTTT
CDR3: CASSPRTGQNTEAFF

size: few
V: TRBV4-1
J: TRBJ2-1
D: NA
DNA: TGCGCCAGCAGCCAAGGTGGACAGGGACTATACAATGAGCAGTTCTTC
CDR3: CASSQGGQGLYNEQFF

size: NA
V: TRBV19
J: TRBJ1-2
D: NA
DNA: TGTGCCAGTACCCCATGGGAGCCAACTAACTATGGCTACACCTTC
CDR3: CASTPWEPTNYGYTF

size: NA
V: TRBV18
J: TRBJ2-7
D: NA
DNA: TGTGCCAGCTCACCACAGGGGCTGGACAACGAGCAGTACTTC
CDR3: CASSPQGLDNEQYF

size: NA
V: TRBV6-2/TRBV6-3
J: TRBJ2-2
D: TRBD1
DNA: TGTGCCAGCAGGACAGGGGTCTACACCGGGGAGCTGTTTTTT
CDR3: CASRTGVYTGELFF

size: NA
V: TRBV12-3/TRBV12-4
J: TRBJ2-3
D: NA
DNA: TGTGCCAGCAGTTTCGCCGGGAACACAGATACGCAGTATTTT
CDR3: CASSFAGNTDTQYF

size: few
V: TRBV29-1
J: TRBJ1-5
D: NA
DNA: TGCAGCGTACCAGGGGTAGGCAATCAGCCCCAGCATTTT
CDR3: CSVPGVGNQPQHF

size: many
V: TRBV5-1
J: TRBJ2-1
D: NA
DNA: TGCGCCAGCAGCTTGGAACCTCAAGGCCCCTACAATGAGCAGTTCTTC
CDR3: CASSLEPQGPYNEQFF

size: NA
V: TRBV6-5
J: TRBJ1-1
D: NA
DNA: TGTGCCAGCAGTTACGGGCGTGTGAACACTGAAGCTTTCTTT
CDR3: CASSYGRVNTEAFF

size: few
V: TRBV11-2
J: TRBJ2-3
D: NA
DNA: TGTGCCAGCAGCTCCTCCGGTCGGACAGATACGCAGTATTTT
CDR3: CASSSSGRTDTQYF

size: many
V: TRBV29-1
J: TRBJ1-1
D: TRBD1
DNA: TGCAGCGTCGCTGGACAGGAAAGCACTGAAGCTTTCTTT
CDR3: CSVAGQESTEAFF

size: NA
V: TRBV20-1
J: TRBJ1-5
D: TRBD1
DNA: TGCAGTGCTCTTGGGACAGACAATCAGCCCCAGCATTTT
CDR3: CSALGTDNQPQHF

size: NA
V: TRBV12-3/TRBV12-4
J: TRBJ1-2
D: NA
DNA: TGTGCCAGCAGTTTAAAGGGGAGAGGAAACTATGGCTACACCTTC
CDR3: CASSLKGRGNYGYTF

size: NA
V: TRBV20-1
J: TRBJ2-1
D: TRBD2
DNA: TGCAGTGCTAGAGATCCCCGACTAGCGGCAAACCCAGGACGGTTCTTC
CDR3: CSARDPRLAANPGRFF

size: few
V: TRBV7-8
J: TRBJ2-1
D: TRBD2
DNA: TGTGCCAGCAGCTTAGACCCAGCGGGGGGGAAAGGAGCTGAGCAGTTCTTC
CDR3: CASSLDPAGGKGAEQFF

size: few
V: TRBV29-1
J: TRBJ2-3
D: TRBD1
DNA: TGCAGCGTCACTCCGGGACAGACTATCACAGATACGCAGTATTTT
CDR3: CSVTPGQTITDTQYF

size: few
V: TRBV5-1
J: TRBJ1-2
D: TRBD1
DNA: TGCGCCAGCAGCTATGGGACAGGGAATGGCTACACCTTC
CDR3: CASSYGTGNGYTF